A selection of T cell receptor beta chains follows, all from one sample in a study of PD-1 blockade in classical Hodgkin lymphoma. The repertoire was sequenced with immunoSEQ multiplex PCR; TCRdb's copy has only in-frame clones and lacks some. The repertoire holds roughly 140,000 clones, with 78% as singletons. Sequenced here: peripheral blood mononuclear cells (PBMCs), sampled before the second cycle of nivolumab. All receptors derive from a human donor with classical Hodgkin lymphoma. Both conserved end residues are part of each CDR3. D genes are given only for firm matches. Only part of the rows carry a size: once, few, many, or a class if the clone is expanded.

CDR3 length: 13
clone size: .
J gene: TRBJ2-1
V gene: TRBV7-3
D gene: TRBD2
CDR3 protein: CASSSGGPNEQFF
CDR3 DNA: TGTGCCAGCAGCTCGGGGGGGCCTAATGAGCAGTTCTTC

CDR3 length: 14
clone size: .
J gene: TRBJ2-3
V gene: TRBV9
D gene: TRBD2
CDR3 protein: CASSFGLAGDTQYF
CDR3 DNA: TGTGCCAGCAGCTTTGGACTAGCGGGAGATACGCAGTATTTT

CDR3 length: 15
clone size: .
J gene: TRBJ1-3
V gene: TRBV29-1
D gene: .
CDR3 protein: CSVERDANSGNTIYF
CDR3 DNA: TGCAGCGTTGAAAGAGACGCAAACTCTGGAAACACCATATATTTT

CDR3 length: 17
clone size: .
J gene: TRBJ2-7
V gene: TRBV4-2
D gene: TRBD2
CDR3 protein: CASSQDESGGNSYEQYF
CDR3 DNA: TGTGCCAGCAGCCAAGATGAAAGCGGGGGGAACTCCTACGAGCAGTACTTC

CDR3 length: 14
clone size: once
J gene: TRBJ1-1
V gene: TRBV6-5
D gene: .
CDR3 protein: CASSPYRRSTEAFF
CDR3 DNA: TGTGCCAGCAGCCCCTACCGACGGAGCACTGAAGCTTTCTTT

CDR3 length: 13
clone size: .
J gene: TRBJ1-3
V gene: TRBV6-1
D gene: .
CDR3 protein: CASIRGTGNTIYF
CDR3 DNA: TGTGCCAGCATTCGGGGGACTGGAAACACCATATATTTT

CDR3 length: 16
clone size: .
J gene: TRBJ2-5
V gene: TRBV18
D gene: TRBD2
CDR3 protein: CASSPPGTSGQETQYF
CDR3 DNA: TGTGCCAGCTCACCACCGGGGACTAGCGGTCAAGAGACCCAGTACTTC

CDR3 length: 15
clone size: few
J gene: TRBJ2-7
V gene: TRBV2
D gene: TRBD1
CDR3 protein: CASSESSGGIYEQYF
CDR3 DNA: TGTGCCAGCAGTGAAAGCTCAGGGGGTATCTACGAGCAGTACTTC

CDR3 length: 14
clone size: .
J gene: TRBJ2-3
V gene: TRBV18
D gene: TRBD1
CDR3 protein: CASSPRDRTDTQYF
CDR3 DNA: TGTGCCAGCTCACCGAGGGACAGAACAGATACGCAGTATTTT

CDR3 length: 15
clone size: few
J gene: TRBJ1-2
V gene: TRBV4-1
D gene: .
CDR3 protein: CASSPRQHVNYGYTF
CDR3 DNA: TGCGCCAGCAGCCCCCGACAGCACGTTAACTATGGCTACACCTTC

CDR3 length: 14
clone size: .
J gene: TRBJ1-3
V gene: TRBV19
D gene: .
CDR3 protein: CASIPLHSGNTIYF
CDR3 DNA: TGTGCCAGTATCCCACTACACTCTGGAAACACCATATATTTT

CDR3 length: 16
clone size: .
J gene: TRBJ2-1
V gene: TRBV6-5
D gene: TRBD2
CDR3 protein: CASSYSYKRGGVEQFF
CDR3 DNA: TGTGCCAGCAGTTACTCGTACAAGCGGGGGGGCGTTGAGCAGTTCTTC

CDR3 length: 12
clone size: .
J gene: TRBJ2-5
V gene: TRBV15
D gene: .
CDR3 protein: CATSLDRQTQYF
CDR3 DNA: TGTGCCACCAGCTTGGACCGACAGACCCAGTACTTC

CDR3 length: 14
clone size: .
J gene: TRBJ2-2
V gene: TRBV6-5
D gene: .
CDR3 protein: CASSYRAYTGELFF
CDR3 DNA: TGTGCCAGCAGTTACCGGGCTTACACCGGGGAGCTGTTTTTT

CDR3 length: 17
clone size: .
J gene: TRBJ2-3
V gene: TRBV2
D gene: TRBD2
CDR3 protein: CASSIAGGLTSTDTQYF
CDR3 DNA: TGTGCCAGCAGCATAGCGGGGGGCCTTACTAGCACAGATACGCAGTATTTT

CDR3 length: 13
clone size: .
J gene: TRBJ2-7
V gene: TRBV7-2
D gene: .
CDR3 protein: CASSLRGGYEQYF
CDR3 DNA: TGTGCCAGCAGCCTGAGGGGGGGCTACGAGCAGTACTTC

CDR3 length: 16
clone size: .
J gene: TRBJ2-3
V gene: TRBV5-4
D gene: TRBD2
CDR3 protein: CASSLAGGGASDTQYF
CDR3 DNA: TGTGCCAGCAGCTTGGCGGGCGGGGGGGCTTCAGATACGCAGTATTTT